The present T cell receptor (beta chain) was sequenced within a study of T cell clonality in common variable immunodeficiency. Points from the study as a whole: Fewer TCRbeta clones were shared among CVID subjects than controls.

In germline, CDR1 is DFQATT, CDR2 SNEGSKA (reference sequence). The CDR3 is 17 amino acids. Trimming cost V 0 bases and J 2 bases, with 20 bases left between them. Some clones are missing from TCRdb's copy, which holds only in-frame ones; the method was immunoSEQ multiplex PCR. The data show tens of thousands of clones, with none appearing a single time. This clone was found many times. Its antigen remains unidentified. The read ends 3 residues shy of where the CDR3 ends; the end is completed using the germline J gene. The receptor was isolated from a person aged 18 to 75 in good health. The sample comprised peripheral blood mononuclear cells. The V gene is TRBV20-1, the J gene TRBJ2-7, with a possible D match to TRBD1 (5 bases). The CDR3 loop reads CSARDPFGQGSTYEQYF. The part of the CDR3 DNA that was read is TGCAGTGCTAGAGATCCTTTTGGGCAGGGTTCCACCTACGAG.